The rows below give T cell receptor beta chains drawn from one sample of a study of blood T cells in healthy people across ages. Each CDR3 protein gets one entry after TCRdb re-called the 5' RACE reads with MiXCR. Altogether about 730,000 distinct CDR3 sequences are present, roughly two fifths being singletons, with the ten largest covering 20% to 25%. The sample taken for sequencing was blood. All receptors come from a woman in her sixties in good health. CDR3s include the opening cysteine and the closing phenylalanine or tryptophan. The D gene is left open where the match is weak. Clone sizes are given selectively: once, few, many, or a class where the clone is expanded.

TGTGCCAGCAGTTACTCGGTGGGGGAAAATCAGCCCCAGCATTTT,CASSYSVGENQPQHF,NA,TRBV6-6,NA,TRBJ1-5
TGCGCCAGCAGTCCGACTAGCGGGGTCACAGATACGCAGTATTTT,CASSPTSGVTDTQYF,NA,TRBV10-1,TRBD2,TRBJ2-3
TGCGCCAGCAGCCAAGGCAGGGACCAAGAGACCCAGTACTTC,CASSQGRDQETQYF,many,TRBV4-1,NA,TRBJ2-5
TGTGCCAGCAGTCCTCGAGCGGGAGCGTACTACGAGCAGTACTTC,CASSPRAGAYYEQYF,few,TRBV27,TRBD2,TRBJ2-7
TGTGCCAGCAGTACCTACGCAGGTACGCAGTATTTT,CASSTYAGTQYF,NA,TRBV25-1,NA,TRBJ2-3
TGTGCCAGCGGGTTAGCGGGGGGGTCTGAGCAGTTCTTC,CASGLAGGSEQFF,NA,TRBV7-2,TRBD2,TRBJ2-1
TGCAGTGCCCCCAAGTTGGCAGGGAGTGCCTACGAGCAGTACTTC,CSAPKLAGSAYEQYF,NA,TRBV20-1,NA,TRBJ2-7
TGCGCCAGCAGCCAAGATACCGCTACGGGGTATGAAAAACTGTTTTTT,CASSQDTATGYEKLFF,NA,TRBV4-3,NA,TRBJ1-4
TGTGCCAGCAGCTTAGGGAGGGTTCGGCAAGAGACCCAGTACTTC,CASSLGRVRQETQYF,few,TRBV11-2,NA,TRBJ2-5
TGTGCCAGCAGCGTACCCGGAGAAGGAGAGACCCAGTACTTC,CASSVPGEGETQYF,NA,TRBV7-7,NA,TRBJ2-5
TGTGCCAGCAGCCGGACTAGCGGGAGTACCTGGGCCAATACGCAGTATTTT,CASSRTSGSTWANTQYF,NA,TRBV7-2,TRBD2,TRBJ2-3
TGTGCCAGCGGGGCAGACGGACTAGCGGGAGGTTTAGATACGCAGTATTTT,CASGADGLAGGLDTQYF,few,TRBV28,TRBD2,TRBJ2-3
TGTGCCATCGATCGACAGGAGAGCACAGATACGCAGTATTTT,CAIDRQESTDTQYF,NA,TRBV10-3,NA,TRBJ2-3
TGCGGCGTGGGGCAGGGAGAAGATACGCAGTATTTT,CGVGQGEDTQYF,NA,TRBV29-1,NA,TRBJ2-3
TGCAGTGGAAGTACGGGGGCGAGCTCCTACAATGAGCAGTTCTTC,CSGSTGASSYNEQFF,NA,TRBV20-1,NA,TRBJ2-1
TGTGCCAGCTGCCCTCGGGGGGGCGGAGATACGCAGTATTTT,CASCPRGGGDTQYF,many,TRBV6-2/TRBV6-3,TRBD2,TRBJ2-3
TGTGCCAGCAGCCCCCGGATTTTGGGGAGGGCAGAGACCCAGTACTTC,CASSPRILGRAETQYF,few,TRBV7-8,TRBD2,TRBJ2-5
TGCAGCGTTGCCCAGGGAGGCGGCAATCAGCCCCAGCATTTT,CSVAQGGGNQPQHF,few,TRBV29-1,NA,TRBJ1-5
TGTGCCGGCAGTTACCGGGAGATCAATGAGCAGTTCTTC,CAGSYREINEQFF,NA,TRBV6-6,NA,TRBJ2-1
TGCAGTGCTAGAGATCGGAGGGGGAGCCAAGAGACCCAGTACTTC,CSARDRRGSQETQYF,many,TRBV20-1,NA,TRBJ2-5
TGTGCCAGCAGTTTAGTGGGTTTGGGAAGAGGGGGCTACACCTTC,CASSLVGLGRGGYTF,few,TRBV12-3/TRBV12-4,NA,TRBJ1-2
TGCAGTGCTGGCTACTTCGGACAGGGTGAGAGTGAAAAACTGTTTTTT,CSAGYFGQGESEKLFF,NA,TRBV20-1,TRBD1,TRBJ1-4
TGCAGTGCACCAACTAGCGGGAGCCCCTACGAGCAGTACTTC,CSAPTSGSPYEQYF,few,TRBV20-1,TRBD2,TRBJ2-7
TGTGCCAGCAGTTATCGTGGCAGTCTCCAGGAGACCCAGTACTTC,CASSYRGSLQETQYF,few,TRBV6-2/TRBV6-3,NA,TRBJ2-5
TGTGCCAGCAGCGGGACAGGGGGCGCAGATACGCAGTATTTT,CASSGTGGADTQYF,NA,TRBV7-3,TRBD1,TRBJ2-3
TGTGCCAGCAGCTTAGATCATACAGGGGGCAGCAATCAGCCCCAGCATTTT,CASSLDHTGGSNQPQHF,NA,TRBV7-2,TRBD1,TRBJ1-5
TGTGCCAGCAGCTTAGCCCCCCGGACTAGCGGGAGCACAGATACGCAGTATTTT,CASSLAPRTSGSTDTQYF,NA,TRBV7-2,TRBD2,TRBJ2-3
TGTGCCAGCAGTTTAGAGGCCAGTGGCTACACCTTC,CASSLEASGYTF,many,TRBV12-3/TRBV12-4,NA,TRBJ1-2
TGTGCCAGCACCAAGGACATACGAAACGAGCAGTACTTC,CASTKDIRNEQYF,NA,TRBV7-9,NA,TRBJ2-7
TGCAGTGCTAGGCTTCCGAGCGGGGGGGTTGGAGATACGCAGTATTTT,CSARLPSGGVGDTQYF,few,TRBV20-1,TRBD2,TRBJ2-3
TGTGCCAGCAGTTTAGTTGCCCACAAGCAGTACTTC,CASSLVAHKQYF,NA,TRBV12-3/TRBV12-4,NA,TRBJ2-4
TGCGCCAGCAGCTCGGGACGGCCAGGCGACGAGCAGTACTTC,CASSSGRPGDEQYF,once,TRBV5-1,NA,TRBJ2-7
TGTGCCAGCAGCTCCCACCCCGAATCACCCCTCCACTTT,CASSSHPESPLHF,NA,TRBV16,NA,TRBJ1-6
TGTGCCAGCATAGCGAACACTGAAGCTTTCTTT,CASIANTEAFF,NA,TRBV6-1,NA,TRBJ1-1
TGTGCCAGCAGCCTAAGGCTAGCGGGCCCCTACGAGCAGTACTTC,CASSLRLAGPYEQYF,many,TRBV6-5,TRBD2,TRBJ2-7
TGTGCCAGCAGCTTCGGGGCCAACGTCCTGACTTTC,CASSFGANVLTF,NA,TRBV7-9,NA,TRBJ2-6
TGTGCCAGCAGCTTAGAGAGCTTCACTGAGCAGTTCTTC,CASSLESFTEQFF,NA,TRBV7-3,NA,TRBJ2-1
TGTGCCAGCAGCGCGGGAGGGACCGTCCATCAGCCCCAGCATTTT,CASSAGGTVHQPQHF,few,TRBV9,NA,TRBJ1-5
TGCGCCAGCAGTAAGGAATGGGTAGAGACCCAGTACTTC,CASSKEWVETQYF,few,TRBV5-1,NA,TRBJ2-5
TGTGCCAGCAGCGACCGGGGGGTCGCTGAGACCCAGTACTTC,CASSDRGVAETQYF,NA,TRBV7-9,TRBD2,TRBJ2-5
TGTGCCAGCAGCCAAGAAATCCAGGGGGCGCATCGGTACGAGCAGTACTTC,CASSQEIQGAHRYEQYF,NA,TRBV3-1,TRBD1,TRBJ2-7
TGCAGCGTTGAGCGGGGGAGAGGGACCGGGGAGCTGTTTTTT,CSVERGRGTGELFF,NA,TRBV29-1,TRBD2,TRBJ2-2
TGCAGTGCTAGAGAGGCGGGCCCGGACTACGAGCAGTACTTC,CSAREAGPDYEQYF,NA,TRBV20-1,NA,TRBJ2-7
TGCAGTGCTAGAAAACTAGCGGGTGAATTGAATAAGCAGTTCTTC,CSARKLAGELNKQFF,NA,TRBV20-1,TRBD2,TRBJ2-1
TGTGCCAGCAGCTTGGCCAGGAGCGGGTCGGGGCAAGAGACCCAGTACTTC,CASSLARSGSGQETQYF,NA,TRBV5-5,NA,TRBJ2-5
TGTGCCAGCAGTTCCTGGGGCGCACGACAGTACTTC,CASSSWGARQYF,many,TRBV12-3/TRBV12-4,NA,TRBJ2-5
TGTGCCAGCAGACCACAGGGGGGTGGACAGCCCCAGCATTTT,CASRPQGGGQPQHF,NA,TRBV6-5,TRBD1,TRBJ1-5
TGCAGTGCTAGTCGGGGCGGCGGCTATAGCTCCTACAATGAGCAGTTCTTC,CSASRGGGYSSYNEQFF,few,TRBV20-1,NA,TRBJ2-1
TGTGCCAGCAGCCAAGATCAGGGGCAACTGTTTTTT,CASSQDQGQLFF,NA,TRBV3-1,NA,TRBJ1-4
TGTGCCAGCAGCCAAGAAGGGGACAGAAACATTCAGTACTTC,CASSQEGDRNIQYF,NA,TRBV3-1,TRBD1,TRBJ2-4
TGTGCCAGCAGCCAAGGGGGACTACGCAATGAGCAGTTCTTC,CASSQGGLRNEQFF,many,TRBV3-1,TRBD2,TRBJ2-1
TGTGCCAGCAGCTTACAGGGGGTTTATTCCTACAATGAGCAGTTCTTC,CASSLQGVYSYNEQFF,NA,TRBV5-8,TRBD1,TRBJ2-1